A selection of T cell receptor beta chains follows, all from one sample in a study of T cell responses to AZD1222 COVID-19 vaccine. The method was immunoSEQ multiplex PCR; TCRdb's version includes in-frame clones alone and lacks a portion of them. The sample shows some 90,000 clones, under 95% of them seen only once. This specimen was peripheral blood, taken on day 0 of MenACWY control vaccination. Source of these receptors: an adult in good health. The conserved cysteine and the conserved F or W are not part of the CDR3 here. Each record gives: V gene, D gene, J gene, CDR3 protein. A D gene is named only where the DNA matches it firmly.

V gene: TRBV5-6; D gene: TRBD1; J gene: TRBJ2-5; CDR3 protein: ASSLLDRVSQETQY
V gene: TRBV3-1/TRBV3-2; D gene: -; J gene: TRBJ1-1; CDR3 protein: ASSQGPTVNTEAF
V gene: TRBV28; D gene: -; J gene: TRBJ2-3; CDR3 protein: ASSPPGTPEPTDTQY
V gene: TRBV6-1; D gene: -; J gene: TRBJ2-5; CDR3 protein: ASSDWRKEETQY
V gene: TRBV5-1; D gene: TRBD1; J gene: TRBJ1-1; CDR3 protein: ASSLGGQANTEAF
V gene: TRBV28; D gene: -; J gene: TRBJ1-1; CDR3 protein: ASTPGTPRAEAF
V gene: TRBV3-1/TRBV3-2; D gene: TRBD2; J gene: TRBJ2-7; CDR3 protein: ASSQGTSGGYEQY
V gene: TRBV29-1; D gene: -; J gene: TRBJ1-1; CDR3 protein: SARTLTVMNTEAF
V gene: TRBV28; D gene: -; J gene: TRBJ1-3; CDR3 protein: ASRSYGNTIY
V gene: TRBV5-1; D gene: -; J gene: TRBJ1-1; CDR3 protein: ASSLDRLNTEAF
V gene: TRBV10-3; D gene: TRBD2; J gene: TRBJ2-1; CDR3 protein: AISPTSGPYNEQF
V gene: TRBV5-1; D gene: TRBD1; J gene: TRBJ2-5; CDR3 protein: ASTKGAGEETQY
V gene: TRBV5-1; D gene: TRBD1; J gene: TRBJ1-1; CDR3 protein: ASRHAGGLGTEAF
V gene: TRBV5-1; D gene: -; J gene: TRBJ1-1; CDR3 protein: ASSMEGQLEAF
V gene: TRBV3-1/TRBV3-2; D gene: -; J gene: TRBJ2-1; CDR3 protein: ASSQVSYNEQF
V gene: TRBV28; D gene: TRBD1; J gene: TRBJ1-1; CDR3 protein: ASRPRGTGGFTEAF
V gene: TRBV6-5; D gene: -; J gene: TRBJ2-1; CDR3 protein: ASSQYNEQF
V gene: TRBV10-3; D gene: TRBD1; J gene: TRBJ1-1; CDR3 protein: ATNRQGLNTEAF
V gene: TRBV24-1; D gene: -; J gene: TRBJ2-7; CDR3 protein: ATSGPLPGEQY
V gene: TRBV19; D gene: TRBD1; J gene: TRBJ2-5; CDR3 protein: ASSRQGPEETQY
V gene: TRBV19; D gene: -; J gene: TRBJ2-1; CDR3 protein: ASSIAPAGGPYNEQF
V gene: TRBV24-1; D gene: -; J gene: TRBJ2-2; CDR3 protein: ATSDLPATGSTGELF